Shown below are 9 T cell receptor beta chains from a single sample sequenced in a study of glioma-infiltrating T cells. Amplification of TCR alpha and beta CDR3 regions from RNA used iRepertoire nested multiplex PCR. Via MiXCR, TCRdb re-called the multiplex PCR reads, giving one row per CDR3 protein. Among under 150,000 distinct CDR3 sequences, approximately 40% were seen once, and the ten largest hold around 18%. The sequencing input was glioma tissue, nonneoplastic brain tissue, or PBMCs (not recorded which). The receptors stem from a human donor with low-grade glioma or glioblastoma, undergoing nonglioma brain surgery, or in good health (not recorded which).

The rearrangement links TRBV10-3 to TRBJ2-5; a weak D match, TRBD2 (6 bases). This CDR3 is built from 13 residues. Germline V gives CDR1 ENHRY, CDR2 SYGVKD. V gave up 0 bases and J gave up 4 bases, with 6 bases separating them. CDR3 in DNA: TGTGCCATCAGTGAGTCGGGGGGAGAGACCCAGTACTTC. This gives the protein CAISESGGETQYF.

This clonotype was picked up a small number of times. The CDR3 DNA follows: TGTGCCAGCAGCTCCGGGACTAGCGGGAGGGATGAGCAGTTCTTC. As protein: CASSSGTSGRDEQFF. The V and J genes are TRBV6-2 or TRBV6-3 and TRBJ2-1, with 16 bases that match TRBD2. The CDR3 extends over 15 amino acids. With V trimmed by 6 bases and J by 8 bases, 4 bases remained unmatched. The V gene's germline CDR1 is MNHEY and CDR2 SVGEGT.

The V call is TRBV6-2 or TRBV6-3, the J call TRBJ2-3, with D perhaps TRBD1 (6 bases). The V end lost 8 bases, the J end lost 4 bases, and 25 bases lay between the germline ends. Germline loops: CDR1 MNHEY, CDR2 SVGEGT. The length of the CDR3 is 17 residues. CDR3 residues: CASHYPPGDKYADTQYF. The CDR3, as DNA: TGTGCCAGCCATTATCCGCCCGGGGACAAATACGCAGATACGCAGTATTTT.

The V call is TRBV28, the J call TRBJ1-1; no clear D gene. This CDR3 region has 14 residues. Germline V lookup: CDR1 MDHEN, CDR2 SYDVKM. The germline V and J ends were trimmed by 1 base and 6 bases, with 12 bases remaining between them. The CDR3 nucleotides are TGTGCCAGCAGTTTATCTAGATTTGAGGCTGAAGCTTTCTTT. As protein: CASSLSRFEAEAFF.

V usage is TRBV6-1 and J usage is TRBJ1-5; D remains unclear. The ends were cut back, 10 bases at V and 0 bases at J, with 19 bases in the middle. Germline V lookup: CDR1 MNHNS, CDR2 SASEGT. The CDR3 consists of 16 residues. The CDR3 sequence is CATRTGNVYSNQPQHF. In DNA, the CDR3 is TGTGCCACTCGGACGGGGAATGTCTATAGCAATCAGCCCCAGCATTTT.

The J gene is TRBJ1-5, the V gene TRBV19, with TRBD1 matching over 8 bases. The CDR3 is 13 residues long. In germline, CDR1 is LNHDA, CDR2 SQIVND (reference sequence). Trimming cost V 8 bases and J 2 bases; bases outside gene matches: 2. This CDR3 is CASGQGGNQPQHF. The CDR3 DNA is TGTGCCAGTGGACAGGGAGGCAATCAGCCCCAGCATTTT.

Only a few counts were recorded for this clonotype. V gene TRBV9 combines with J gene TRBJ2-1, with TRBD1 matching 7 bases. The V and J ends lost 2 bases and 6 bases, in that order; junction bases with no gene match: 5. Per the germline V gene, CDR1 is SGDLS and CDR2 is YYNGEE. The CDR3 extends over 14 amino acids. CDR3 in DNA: TGTGCCAGCAGCGTGGGGTACAGGGGCAATGAGCAGTTCTTC. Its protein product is CASSVGYRGNEQFF.

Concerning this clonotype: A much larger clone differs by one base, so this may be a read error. The CDR3 bases are TGCAGTGCTAGAAAACAGGGTTACAATGAGAAGTTCTTC. This encodes CSARKQGYNEKFF. The V and J genes are TRBV20-1 and TRBJ2-1; a weak D match, TRBD1 (6 bases). CDR3 length: 13 residues. The germline gives CDR1 DFQATT, CDR2 SNEGSKA (reference sequence).

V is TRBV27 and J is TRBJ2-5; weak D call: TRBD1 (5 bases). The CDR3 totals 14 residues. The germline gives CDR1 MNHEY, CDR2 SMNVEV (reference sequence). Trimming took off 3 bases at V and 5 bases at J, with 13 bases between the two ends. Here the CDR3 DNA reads TGTGCCAGCAGTTTTCCCTGGGCAGGGGAGACCCAGTACTTC. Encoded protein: CASSFPWAGETQYF.